This T cell receptor (beta chain) was recovered during a study of T cell changes during pregnancy in multiple sclerosis. Method: immunoSEQ multiplex PCR; TCRdb's copy keeps in-frame clones and lacks some. The data hold under 90,000 clones, with about 91% observed a single time. V gave up 1 base and J gave up 6 bases; unmatched junction bases: 2. Germline CDR1 LNHDA, CDR2 SQIVND (reference sequence). The CDR3 covers 14 residues. This receptor was taken from a female donor in good health, enrolled as a control in a pregnancy study. This material consisted of peripheral blood, taken in the second trimester of pregnancy. J is TRBJ1-4 and V is TRBV19, with 7 nucleotides matching TRBD1. The CDR3 spells CASSIAGGDEKLFF. CDR3 nucleotides: TGTGCCAGTAGTATAGCAGGGGGAGATGAAAAACTGTTTTTT.